This T cell receptor beta chain came from a study of blood T cell repertoires in COVID-19. The CDR3 consists of 16 residues. The V gene's germline CDR1 is KGHSH and CDR2 LQKENI. V lost 5 bases to trimming and J lost 2 bases; unmatched junction nucleotides: 6. This clone has a single count. The repertoire was sequenced with immunoSEQ multiplex PCR; TCRdb's copy has only in-frame clones and lacks some. The sample has some 120,000 clones, about 90% seen once. The sequenced sample consisted of peripheral blood. The J gene is TRBJ2-3, the V gene TRBV18; 11 bases align to TRBD2. This TCR came from a man aged 50 or older with COVID-19, enrolled during active disease. The CDR3 DNA follows: TGTGCCAGCTCATTCGGGACTAGCGGTTTCACAGATACGCAGTATTTT. It yields the protein CASSFGTSGFTDTQYF.